Shown below are 27 T cell receptor beta chains from a single sample sequenced in a study of regulatory T cells in long-lasting Graves disease. Arm-PCR of CDR3 regions with iRepertoire HTBI primers generated TCR beta libraries. TCRdb itself ran the multiplex PCR reads through MiXCR, one entry per CDR3 protein. The sample shows a few hundred thousand distinct CDR3 sequences, 23% of them seen only once. The time point denotes: persistent/refractory GD, antithyroid drugs over 5 years with positive TRAb. From RNA extracted from PBMCs, the TCR library was made. The specimen was peripheral blood mononuclear cells (PBMCs), collected when the disease was refractory, from a patient treated with antithyroid drugs. The source of these receptors is a female donor with Graves disease.

The chain combines TRBV6-1 with TRBJ2-3; 7 bases are shared with TRBD1. The CDR3 sequence is 14 residues long. The V and J ends lost 4 bases and 2 bases, in that order; junction bases with no gene match: 3. The germline V gene has CDR1 MNHNS and CDR2 SASEGT. CDR3 region: CASSATGTTDTQYF. CDR3 DNA sequence: TGTGCCAGCAGTGCGACAGGGACCACAGATACGCAGTATTTT.

This chain uses TRBV18 with TRBJ1-1; D may be TRBD1 (5 bases). The germline V gene has CDR1 KGHSH and CDR2 LQKENI. V was clipped by 3 bases and J by 2 bases, with 10 bases between them. The CDR3 has 14 amino acids. Here the CDR3 DNA reads TGTGCCAGCTCACCGGGGGGGATCAACACTGAAGCTTTCTTT. This gives the protein CASSPGGINTEAFF. Using reference TRBV18 and TRBJ1-1 for the parts outside the CDR3, the full variable domain is NAGVMQNPRHLVRRRGQEARLRCSPMKGHSHVYWYRQLPEEGLKFMVYLQKENIIDESGMPKERFSAEFPKEGPSILRIQQVVRGDSAAYFCASSPGGINTEAFFGQGTRLTVV.

The chain carries TRBV18 and TRBJ2-7, with D perhaps matching TRBD1 or TRBD2 (5 bases each). This CDR3 has 15 residues. The germline gives CDR1 KGHSH, CDR2 LQKENI. V shed 2 bases and J shed 6 bases, with 17 bases lying between them. The chain's CDR3 is CASSPDGTGATEQYF. CDR3 coding DNA: TGTGCCAGCTCACCAGATGGGACCGGAGCGACCGAGCAGTACTTC.

This clonotype was observed a few times. V usage is TRBV6-4 and J usage is TRBJ2-7; TRBD1 matches at 10 bases. The junction had 6 bases not matched to a gene; V was cut back by 4 bases and J by 6 bases. This CDR3 is 14 amino acids long. Germline V gene data show CDR1 as MRHNA and CDR2 as SNTAGT. CDR3 loop: CASSAGTGVGEQYF. The DNA of the CDR3 is TGTGCCAGCAGTGCCGGGACAGGGGTTGGCGAGCAGTACTTC.

This chain connects TRBV2 to TRBJ1-1; 7 bases agree with TRBD1. CDR3 length: 15 residues. With 6 bases clipped from V and 11 bases from J, the junction kept 18 bases outside the gene matches. Germline CDR1 is SNHLY and CDR2 is FYNNEI. The CDR3 sequence: CASSAYPTGSASAFF. In nucleotides, the CDR3 is TGTGCCAGCAGCGCGTACCCGACAGGGAGTGCGTCGGCTTTCTTT.

A few counts support this clonotype. The chain uses TRBV3-1 and TRBJ1-1; 11 positions agree with TRBD1. Unmatched junction bases numbered 10, after V lost 1 base and J lost 0 bases. Germline loops: CDR1 LGHDT, CDR2 YNNKEL (reference sequence). This CDR3 has 19 residues. CDR3 loop: CASSQGRTGGAGMNTEAFF. The CDR3 region has the DNA TGTGCCAGCAGCCAAGGCAGGACAGGGGGCGCCGGTATGAACACTGAAGCTTTCTTT.

At least ten counts were recorded for this clonotype. J is TRBJ1-2 and V is TRBV29-1; 9 bases line up with TRBD1. CDR3 length: 15 residues. Germline-derived CDR1 and CDR2 are SQVTM and ANQGSEA. With 1 base clipped from V and 4 bases from J, the junction kept 7 bases outside the gene matches. The CDR3 nucleotides read TGCAGCGTTGAAGCCGGGACAGGGTACGTCTATGGCTACACCTTC. It translates to CSVEAGTGYVYGYTF.

V usage is TRBV2 and J usage is TRBJ2-2; D is unclear. The V end was cut by 6 bases, the J end by 7 bases, with 12 bases between. CDR1 SNHLY and CDR2 FYNNEI come from the germline V gene. The CDR3 spans 13 residues. The CDR3 coding sequence is TGTGCCAGCAGCGCGGATGTCGACGGGGAGCTGTTTTTT. This codes for CASSADVDGELFF.

The chain joins TRBV20-1 to TRBJ2-7; 8 bases fit TRBD2. Looked up from germline, CDR1 is DFQATT and CDR2 is SNEGSKA (reference sequence). The V and J ends lost 0 bases and 5 bases, in that order; junction bases with no gene match: 9. The CDR3 extends over 15 amino acids. The CDR3: CSARDVIAGRHEQYF. In DNA form, the CDR3 reads TGCAGTGCTAGAGATGTAATAGCGGGACGCCACGAGCAGTACTTC.

This clonotype was counted many times. The rearrangement joins TRBV13 to TRBJ2-7; 9 nucleotides align to TRBD2. The CDR3 spans 15 residues. J lost 2 bases, V lost 5 bases, and 7 bases had no gene match. Germline-derived CDR1 and CDR2 are PRHDT and FYEKMQ (reference sequence). CDR3 coding DNA: TGTGCCAGCAGCCCGATGGCGGGAGGGCCCTACGAGCAGTACTTC. It encodes CASSPMAGGPYEQYF.

This clonotype was observed many times. This chain links TRBV5-1 with TRBJ1-2; possibly TRBD1 for D (5 bases). Germline CDR1 is SGHRS and CDR2 is YFSETQ. V lost 4 bases and J 3 bases, leaving 16 bases between the germline ends. The CDR3 contains 15 residues. CDR3 DNA sequence: TGCGCCAGCAGCGGCTCTGGGGCCGATCACTATGGCTACACCTTC. This gives the protein CASSGSGADHYGYTF. Full variable domain (remainder filled in from reference TRBV5-1 and TRBJ1-2): KAGVTQTPRYLIKTRGQQVTLSCSPISGHRSVSWYQQTPGQGLQFLFEYFSETQRNKGNFPGRFSGRQFSNSRSEMNVSTLELGDSALYLCASSGSGADHYGYTFGSGTRLTVV.

The chain carries TRBV20-1 and TRBJ2-4; 7 bases are a match to TRBD1. The junction had 11 bases not matched to a gene; V was cut back by 5 bases and J by 1 base. Per the germline V gene, CDR1 is DFQATT and CDR2 is SNEGSKA (reference sequence). The CDR3 spans 16 residues. This CDR3 is CSALIDRAYAKNIQYF. The CDR3 DNA reads as TGCAGTGCTCTAATCGACAGGGCATACGCCAAAAACATTCAGTACTTC.

V usage is TRBV30 and J usage is TRBJ2-6; D unclear. This CDR3 has 15 amino acids. Trimming took 3 bases from V and 2 from J, leaving 11 bases between them. Germline CDR1 and CDR2: GTSNPN and SVGIG (reference sequence). The CDR3 loop is CAWSGISTGANVLTF. The DNA for the CDR3 is TGTGCCTGGAGCGGCATTTCGACTGGGGCCAACGTCCTGACTTTC.

Only a few counts were recorded for this clonotype. The chain couples TRBV4-3 to TRBJ2-5; D ambiguous. Per germline, CDR1 LGHNA and CDR2 YSLEER. V was shortened by 0 bases and J by 6 bases, with 14 bases between the two germline ends. The CDR3 is made up of 15 amino acids. CDR3 sequence: CASSQDWRSWKTQYF. In nucleotides, the CDR3 is TGCGCCAGCAGCCAAGATTGGCGTTCCTGGAAGACCCAGTACTTC.

This clonotype was counted only a few times. CDR3 bases: TGTGCCAGCAGCGGATTACAGGGGGCCCGAGCTAACTATGGCTACACCTTC. Encoded protein: CASSGLQGARANYGYTF. The chain links TRBV9 to TRBJ1-2; TRBD1 matches at 9 bases. V lost 3 bases to trimming and J lost 0 bases; unmatched junction nucleotides: 9. CDR1 is SGDLS, CDR2 YYNGEE, per germline. The CDR3 covers 17 residues.

The gene calls are TRBV4-3 and TRBJ2-6; D may be TRBD1 (5 bases). In germline, CDR1 is LGHNA, CDR2 YSLEER. V dropped 4 bases and J dropped 0 bases, with 13 bases sitting between them. This CDR3 contains 17 residues. DNA for the CDR3: TGCGCCAGCAGCCGCTGGGCAGGGAACTCTGGGGCCAACGTCCTGACTTTC. Its translation: CASSRWAGNSGANVLTF.

This chain links TRBV6-2 or TRBV6-3 with TRBJ1-1; perhaps TRBD1 as D (5 bases). Germline CDR1 reads MNHEY; CDR2 reads SVGEGT. Between the trimmed V and J ends, which lost 3 bases and 5 bases, there was a span of 16 bases. This CDR3 region has 15 residues. The CDR3 protein is CASSYPGMGKTEAFF. The CDR3 DNA reads TGTGCCAGCAGTTATCCAGGGATGGGGAAAACTGAAGCTTTCTTT.

This clonotype was detected many times. The chain uses TRBV6-5 and TRBJ1-2; D remains ambiguous. The CDR3 length is 15 residues. V was clipped by 4 bases and J by 1 base, with 13 bases between them. Germline lookup yields CDR1 MNHEY and CDR2 SVGAGI. The CDR3 DNA reads as TGTGCCAGCAGTTTGGGGTTGGGGTTTAACTATGGCTACACCTTC. Its protein is CASSLGLGFNYGYTF.

This clonotype has a handful of counts. CDR3 bases: TGCAGTGCTAGAGGCCAGGGGATTGACTATGGCTACACCTTC. Amino acid sequence: CSARGQGIDYGYTF. V and J are TRBV20-1 and TRBJ1-2; weak D call: TRBD1 (6 bases). The CDR3 runs to 14 residues. Germline V CDR1 and CDR2: DFQATT, SNEGSKA (reference sequence). V lost 1 base and J 3 bases, leaving 12 bases between the germline ends.

This chain uses TRBV6-5 with TRBJ2-5; 7 bases line up with TRBD2. After removal of 0 bases from V and 4 bases from J, the junction contained 5 bases not matched to a gene. The CDR3 length is 15 residues. The germline V gene has CDR1 MNHEY and CDR2 SVGAGI. CDR3 in amino acids: CASSYSPSGGETQYF. DNA of the CDR3: TGTGCCAGCAGTTACTCGCCGTCGGGAGGAGAGACCCAGTACTTC.

This clonotype was detected many times. A read error may produce the germline difference seen at one junction end. The chain uses TRBV2 and TRBJ2-2; D gene unclear. Germline assignment: CDR1 SNHLY and CDR2 FYNNEI. The CDR3 sequence is 14 residues long. The CDR3 nucleotides are TGTGCCAGCAGTCAAGCGTTGAACACCGGGGAGCTGTTTTTT. It translates to CASSQALNTGELFF. Drawing the rest from reference TRBV2 and TRBJ2-2, the complete variable domain is EPEVTQTPSHQVTQMGQEVILRCVPISNHLYFYWYRQILGQKVEFLVSFYNNEISEKSEIFDDQFSVERPDGSNFTLKIRSTKLEDSAMYFCASSQALNTGELFFGEGSRLTVL.

CDR3 DNA sequence: TGCGCCAGCAGAATGGAGGATTCACCCCTCCACTTT. Its protein product is CASRMEDSPLHF. This chain links TRBV5-1 with TRBJ1-6, with D unresolved. The CDR3 length is 12 residues. Germline V gene sequence: CDR1 SGHRS, CDR2 YFSETQ. Trimming pared 5 bases from V and 8 bases from J, leaving 8 bases between.

This sequence joins TRBV30 and TRBJ1-2; 7 bases align to TRBD1. Germline-derived CDR1 and CDR2 are GTSNPN and SVGIG (reference sequence). The V segment lost 4 bases and the J segment 6 bases; nucleotides outside the gene matches: 11. There are 14 residues in the CDR3. CDR3: CAWTALTGADGYTF. The CDR3 DNA follows: TGTGCCTGGACCGCCCTCACAGGGGCCGATGGCTACACCTTC.

This clonotype was recorded a few times. The chain employs TRBV5-1 and TRBJ1-2, with D possibly being TRBD1 (5 bases). The germline V gene has CDR1 SGHRS and CDR2 YFSETQ. The CDR3 has 13 residues. The V end lost 1 base, the J end lost 8 bases, and 12 bases lay between the germline ends. CDR3 sequence (DNA): TGCGCCAGCAGCTTGAGGGACGGAGGCGGCTACACCTTC. Its translation is CASSLRDGGGYTF.

This clonotype was picked up many times. The V call is TRBV13, the J call TRBJ1-5; D is perhaps TRBD1 (5 bases). The CDR3 extends over 15 amino acids. CDR1 PRHDT and CDR2 FYEKMQ come from the germline V gene (reference sequence). V lost 3 bases, J lost 1 base, and 10 bases lay in between. The CDR3 loop is CASSFGGDSNQPQHF. DNA of the CDR3: TGTGCCAGCAGCTTCGGCGGGGACAGCAATCAGCCCCAGCATTTT.

J is TRBJ2-2 and V is TRBV30, with TRBD1 identical over 8 bases. J lost 4 bases, V lost 0 bases, and 4 bases had no gene match. This CDR3 has 15 amino acids. CDR1 is GTSNPN and CDR2 is SVGIG in the germline V gene (reference sequence). The CDR3 DNA reads TGTGCCTGGAGTGTAGGGGACAGGTTCACCGGGGAGCTGTTTTTT. As protein: CAWSVGDRFTGELFF.

This chain joins TRBV27 and TRBJ1-1, with D hard to call. This CDR3 comprises 13 residues. Germline CDR1 MNHEY, CDR2 SMNVEV (reference sequence). Trimming removed 3 bases from V and 4 bases from J, with 9 bases in between. The CDR3 is CASSLGRSTEAFF. DNA of the CDR3: TGTGCCAGCAGTTTGGGGAGGAGCACTGAAGCTTTCTTT.